Listed here are 6 T cell receptor beta chains from one sample, sequenced in a study of T cell repertoires in cytomegalovirus infection. One entry per CDR3 protein, called by TCRdb with MiXCR from the reads. The table includes 510,000 or so distinct CDR3 sequences, about 26% detected once. Material: PBMCs. The receptors derive from a human donor in good health (CMV status not recorded). Some clones in this sample may be carry-over from other donors' samples.

In this sample, this clonotype turned up a few times. This chain uses TRBV7-2 with TRBJ1-4; TRBD1 aligns across 10 bases. This CDR3 has 15 amino acids. Germline lookup yields CDR1 SGHTA and CDR2 FQGNSA. The V gene end was trimmed by 0 bases and the J gene end by 7 bases; junction bases not matched to a gene: 2. CDR3 amino acids: CASSLARDRGEKLFF. CDR3 DNA sequence: TGTGCCAGCAGCTTAGCGAGGGACAGGGGTGAAAAACTGTTTTTT.

This clonotype appeared many times. The V call is TRBV7-9, the J call TRBJ2-1, with D unresolved. Per germline, CDR1 SEHNR and CDR2 FQNEAQ (reference sequence). This CDR3 has 14 amino acids. Trimming took off 4 bases at V and 7 bases at J, with 14 bases between the two ends. The CDR3 spells CASSSTRSRNEQFF. The CDR3 nucleotides are TGTGCCAGCAGCTCAACTCGCTCTCGGAATGAGCAGTTCTTC. Together with reference TRBV7-9 and TRBJ2-1, the CDR3 gives the full variable domain: DTGVSQNPRHKITKRGQNVTFRCDPISEHNRLYWYRQTLGQGPEFLTYFQNEAQLEKSRLLSDRFSAERPKGSFSTLEIQRTEQGDSAMYLCASSSTRSRNEQFFGPGTRLTVL.

In this sample, this clonotype turned up many times. The chain combines TRBV11-3 with TRBJ1-3; no clear D. The CDR3 length is 13 residues. V dropped 5 bases and J dropped 0 bases, with 5 bases sitting between them. Per the germline V gene, CDR1 is SGHNT and CDR2 is YENEEA. CDR3 region: CASSASSGNTIYF. DNA for the CDR3: TGTGCCAGCAGCGCAAGCTCTGGAAACACCATATATTTT.

The chain is built from TRBV10-3 and TRBJ2-1; 12 nucleotides agree with TRBD1. This CDR3 has 20 amino acids. The germline V gene encodes CDR1 ENHRY and CDR2 SYGVKD. V lost 4 bases and J lost 0; bases outside the gene matches: 13. Here the CDR3 reads CAISASLGTGGARSYNEQFF. CDR3 coding DNA: TGTGCCATCAGTGCCTCCCTCGGGACAGGGGGCGCGCGCTCCTACAATGAGCAGTTCTTC.

The V gene is TRBV28, the J gene TRBJ2-7, with 9 bases lining up with TRBD1. Germline V lookup: CDR1 MDHEN, CDR2 SYDVKM. V trimming: 6 bases; J trimming: 3 bases; junction bases outside the gene matches: 9. The CDR3 extends over 15 amino acids. The CDR3 sequence is CASSPNRDRVYEQYF. As DNA, the CDR3 is TGTGCCAGCAGCCCAAACCGGGACAGGGTCTACGAGCAGTACTTC.

Only a few counts were recorded for this clonotype. The rearrangement uses TRBV6-2 or TRBV6-3 and TRBJ2-7; D is undetermined. This CDR3 comprises 11 residues. Germline values: CDR1 MNHEY, CDR2 SVGEGT. V dropped 6 bases and J dropped 5 bases, with 8 bases sitting between them. In nucleotides, the CDR3 is TGTGCCAGCAGCGGGCGAAACGAGCAGTACTTC. This codes for CASSGRNEQYF.